This T cell receptor beta chain stems from a study of TIL therapy for anti-PD-1-resistant metastatic lung cancer. The immunoSEQ assay was v3. Repertoires were generated with immunoSEQ multiplex PCR, while TCRdb's copy carries only in-frame clones and drops some. The sample shows approximately 87,000 clones, about 71% of them seen only once. The time point: pre-treatment sample, taken before nivolumab and TIL therapy. Pleural nodules or supraclavicular lymph nodes made up most of the excised metastases sampled. The CDR3 extends over 14 amino acids. V was shortened by 4 bases and J by 1 base, with 7 bases between the two germline ends. In germline, CDR1 is SGHTA, CDR2 FQGTGA.

Sample: tumor tissue, taken at baseline. The chain carries TRBV7-3 and TRBJ2-2; D call uncertain. The clonotype comes from a person between 25 and 80 years old with non-small cell lung cancer. CDR3 in DNA: TGTGCCAGCAGCTCCAACAGGAACACCGGGGAGCTGTTTTTT. As protein: CASSSNRNTGELFF.